This T cell receptor beta chain was obtained from a study of CD8 T cells in Susac syndrome. The CDR3 is made up of 14 amino acids. V was trimmed by 2 bases and J by 0 bases, leaving 2 bases between them. Germline-derived CDR1 and CDR2 are KGHSH and LQKENI. Sequencing of TCR beta drew on CD8+ and CD4+ T cells from blood. TEMRA cells were FACS-enriched, unlike CD8+ and CD4+ T cells, which were negatively isolated. This clonotype turned up a few times. Its antigen is unidentified. The RNA input was about 0.5 to 1 ug, and it was reverse transcribed with random hexamers. One entry per CDR3 protein, called by TCRdb with MiXCR from the immunoSEQ multiplex PCR reads. The data hold 100,000 to 150,000 distinct CDR3 sequences, with nearly 95% observed a single time. Overall study results and limits: The number of individuals included in the study's TCR sequencing and HLA analysis was acknowledged as relatively small.

Sequenced material: CD4+ T cells from PBMCs. The chain links TRBV18 to TRBJ2-6; D is undetermined. The TCR comes from a human donor in good health. This CDR3 is CASSPVSGANVLTF. The CDR3 region has the DNA TGTGCCAGCTCACCAGTCTCTGGGGCCAACGTCCTGACTTTC.